The 12 T cell receptor beta chains below all came from one sample that was sequenced in a study of early T cells in non-severe SARS-CoV-2 infection. TCRdb processed the 5' RACE reads anew with MiXCR; each CDR3 protein has one entry. The sample records about 100,000 distinct CDR3 sequences, 11% being singletons. Sequences were obtained from whole blood. The receptors stem from an adult who was a healthcare worker with PCR-confirmed SARS-CoV-2 infection or an uninfected control (not recorded which).

This clonotype was detected only a few times. The rearrangement links TRBV12-3 or TRBV12-4 to TRBJ2-6; no firm D call. This CDR3 region has 16 residues. Trimming left V 5 bases short and J 0 bases short, with 11 bases between. The CDR3: CASSPPDVSGANVLTF. DNA of the CDR3: TGTGCCAGCAGTCCCCCGGACGTCTCTGGGGCCAACGTCCTGACTTTC.

This clonotype was observed many times. This chain uses TRBV27 with TRBJ2-1; 9 bases are shared with TRBD2. Unmatched junction bases numbered 20, after V lost 5 bases and J lost 6 bases. The CDR3 covers 19 residues. CDR1 and CDR2 from the germline V gene are MNHEY and SMNVEV (reference sequence). DNA of the CDR3: TGTGCCAGCAGTCCCCGGGCTAGCGGGACGAGGGCGGGGTCCAATGAGCAGTTCTTC. Translated, it gives CASSPRASGTRAGSNEQFF.

J is TRBJ2-7 and V is TRBV20-1; 7 bases line up with TRBD1. The CDR3 is 14 residues long. CDR1 and CDR2 from the germline V gene are DFQATT and SNEGSKA (reference sequence). J lost 2 bases, V lost 0 bases, and 4 bases had no gene match. CDR3 sequence: CSARERGTAYEQYF. The CDR3 DNA is TGCAGTGCTAGAGAGAGAGGGACAGCCTACGAGCAGTACTTC.

V and J are TRBV4-1 and TRBJ2-7; D gene ambiguous. V shed 0 bases and J shed 3 bases, with 12 bases lying between them. The CDR3 sequence is 15 residues long. Germline V gives CDR1 MGHRA, CDR2 YSYEKL. DNA of the CDR3: TGCGCCAGCAGCCAAGACCCGAAAGGGATCTACGAGCAGTACTTC. This translates into CASSQDPKGIYEQYF.

The V and J genes are TRBV3-1 and TRBJ1-1, with D hard to call. The CDR3 is made up of 15 amino acids. Trimming pared 2 bases from V and 0 bases from J, leaving 10 bases between. Germline V gene sequence: CDR1 LGHDT, CDR2 YNNKEL (reference sequence). In DNA, the CDR3 is TGTGCCAGCAGCCAAACACCTTCGGTGAACACTGAAGCTTTCTTT. It codes for CASSQTPSVNTEAFF.

This clonotype was detected ten times or more. The chain is built from TRBV20-1 and TRBJ2-2; D gene uncertain. Germline CDR1 reads DFQATT; CDR2 reads SNEGSKA (reference sequence). V lost 3 bases and J 5 bases, leaving 10 bases between the germline ends. This CDR3 is built from 13 residues. The CDR3 nucleotides read TGCAGTGCTAGGTCTACTTCGACCGGGGAGCTGTTTTTT. It yields the protein CSARSTSTGELFF.

This clonotype was seen many times. V and J are TRBV5-5 and TRBJ2-3; possible D gene TRBD2, 7 bases. CDR3 length: 17 amino acids. V was trimmed by 3 bases and J by 1 base, leaving 18 bases between them. Germline V gene sequence: CDR1 SGHKS, CDR2 YYEKEE (reference sequence). The CDR3 region is CASSWMGAGAGTDTQYF. The CDR3 DNA reads TGTGCCAGCAGCTGGATGGGGGCGGGAGCAGGCACAGATACGCAGTATTTT. The whole variable domain, remainder taken from reference TRBV5-5 and TRBJ2-3, is DAGVTQSPTHLIKTRGQQVTLRCSPISGHKSVSWYQQVLGQGPQFIFQYYEKEERGRGNFPDRFSARQFPNYSSELNVNALLLGDSALYLCASSWMGAGAGTDTQYFGPGTRLTVL.

The chain uses TRBV29-1 and TRBJ2-3; D may be TRBD2 (5 bases). The V and J ends lost 3 bases and 6 bases respectively, with 16 bases between them. This CDR3 contains 14 residues. Germline CDR1 reads SQVTM; CDR2 reads ANQGSEA. The CDR3 region has the DNA TGCAGCGTTGAGGAGGTCACGACACTTGATACGCAGTATTTT. This translates into CSVEEVTTLDTQYF.

This clonotype came up a few times. The chain carries TRBV6-2 or TRBV6-3 and TRBJ1-5; 7 nucleotides agree with TRBD1. J was trimmed by 5 bases and V by 6 bases; bases with no gene match: 7. The CDR3 contains 14 residues. The germline gives CDR1 MNHEY, CDR2 SVGEGT. In DNA, the CDR3 is TGTGCCAGCAGCTGGGGGACAGACCATCAGCCCCAGCATTTT. Translating it yields CASSWGTDHQPQHF.

The table lists this clonotype with a few counts. This chain connects TRBV30 to TRBJ1-4; 9 nucleotides line up with TRBD1. The CDR3 is 16 residues long. The ends lost 5 bases at V and 9 bases at J; junction bases unmatched: 16. Germline lookup yields CDR1 GTSNPN and CDR2 SVGIG (reference sequence). CDR3 sequence (DNA): TGTGCCTGGTTACCGCGTTTTGGGACAGGGTGGAAAAAACTGTTTTTT. Translating gives CAWLPRFGTGWKKLFF.

There are many counts of this clonotype. The chain is built from TRBV11-2 and TRBJ2-1, with 13 nucleotides matching TRBD2. In germline, CDR1 is SGHAT, CDR2 FQNNGV. The CDR3 contains 15 residues. V lost 3 bases and J lost 9; bases outside the gene matches: 5. The CDR3 region is CASSLSLAGGLEQFF. DNA for the CDR3: TGTGCCAGCAGCTTGTCACTAGCGGGAGGGCTTGAGCAGTTCTTC.

This clonotype was observed many times. The rearrangement joins TRBV5-1 to TRBJ1-5, with TRBD1 as a possible D gene (5 bases). V was shortened by 0 bases and J by 1 base, with 8 bases between the two germline ends. Germline CDR1 SGHRS, CDR2 YFSETQ. CDR3 length: 15 residues. The CDR3 nucleotides are TGCGCCAGCAGCTTGGGACAGTCAAGCAATCAGCCCCAGCATTTT. Its protein is CASSLGQSSNQPQHF.